These 32 T cell receptor beta chains share one sample of origin, sequenced in a study of blood T cell repertoires in COVID-19. The protocol was immunoSEQ multiplex PCR, while the TCRdb copy is restricted to in-frame clones and leaves out a portion. Among around 100,000 clones listed, around nine tenths were seen once. The source material was peripheral blood. These receptors were collected from a human donor in a cohort sampled during active COVID-19.

This clone appeared a single time. The CDR3 DNA sequence: TGTGCCAGCTCATCTAGAACCCGAGGACAGGGGAGGAATGCTGAAGCTTTCTTT. Its translation is CASSSRTRGQGRNAEAFF. The V and J genes are TRBV18 and TRBJ1-1; 9 bases are shared with TRBD1. The germline CDR1 and CDR2 sequences are KGHSH and LQKENI. Trimming removed 5 bases from V and 6 bases from J; junction bases left unmatched: 19. The CDR3 consists of 18 residues.

The genes are TRBV6-5 and TRBJ2-1; TRBD1 matches 10 bases. The CDR3 consists of 15 residues. The germline V gene has CDR1 MNHEY and CDR2 SVGAGI. Germline trimming cut 5 bases from V and 6 bases from J; bases unmatched to any gene: 7. This CDR3 reads CASSKGQGKGNEQFF. For the CDR3, the DNA is TGTGCCAGCAGTAAGGGACAGGGGAAGGGCAATGAGCAGTTCTTC.

The J gene is TRBJ1-2, the V gene TRBV20-1; possibly TRBD1 for D (5 bases). The CDR3 is made up of 11 amino acids. The germline CDR1 and CDR2 sequences are DFQATT and SNEGSKA (reference sequence). Trimming stripped 5 bases from V and 7 bases from J, with 11 bases between. For the CDR3, the DNA is TGCAGTGCTTGGAGGGGTCCTGGCTACACCTTC. The encoded protein is CSAWRGPGYTF.

The chain links TRBV19 to TRBJ2-7, with TRBD2 matching over 9 bases. This CDR3 spans 15 amino acids. V dropped 6 bases and J dropped 0; count of bases not matched to a gene: 6. Germline lookup yields CDR1 LNHDA and CDR2 SQIVND (reference sequence). CDR3 bases: TGTGCCAGTAGCGATAGCGGGAGAACCTCCTACGAGCAGTACTTC. Protein sequence: CASSDSGRTSYEQYF.

The gene calls are TRBV11-2 and TRBJ2-7; tentative D call: TRBD2 (7 bases). In germline, CDR1 is SGHAT, CDR2 FQNNGV. V was clipped by 8 bases and J by 4 bases, with 18 bases between them. The length of the CDR3 is 14 residues. The CDR3: CASREGGSRYEQYF. CDR3 DNA sequence: TGTGCCAGCCGTGAGGGGGGGAGCCGGTACGAGCAGTACTTC.

The rearrangement links TRBV11-2 to TRBJ2-1, with D maybe TRBD2 (6 bases). This CDR3 has 15 amino acids. Germline V gene sequence: CDR1 SGHAT, CDR2 FQNNGV. Between the trimmed V and J ends, which lost 6 bases and 3 bases, there was a span of 15 bases. The chain's CDR3 is CASSGRSKVYNEQFF. CDR3 coding DNA: TGTGCCAGCAGTGGGAGGAGTAAGGTCTACAATGAGCAGTTCTTC.

This CDR3 is CASSHALAGVYNEQFF. DNA of the CDR3: TGCGCCAGCAGCCACGCTCTAGCGGGGGTCTACAATGAGCAGTTCTTC. The chain carries TRBV4-3 and TRBJ2-1, with 10 positions matching TRBD2. Germline trimming cut 3 bases from V and 3 bases from J; bases unmatched to any gene: 5. The CDR3 totals 16 residues. CDR1 and CDR2 from the germline V gene are LGHNA and YSLEER.

V and J are TRBV2 and TRBJ1-6; 10 bases fit TRBD1. Germline values: CDR1 SNHLY, CDR2 FYNNEI. This CDR3 spans 19 amino acids. Trimming at V came to 6 bases and at J to 1 base, leaving 12 bases not matched to a gene. CDR3 residues: CASSTDRGRIGSYNSPLHF. In nucleotides, the CDR3 is TGTGCCAGCAGCACCGACAGGGGGCGAATCGGGTCCTATAATTCACCCCTCCACTTT.

The chain links TRBV4-1 to TRBJ1-6; the D is unclear. The CDR3 is 12 residues long. Trimming left V 2 bases short and J 10 bases short, with 6 bases between. Germline V gene lookup returns CDR1 MGHRA and CDR2 YSYEKL. The CDR3 coding sequence is TGCGCCAGCAGCCAACCCCGGTCACCCCTCCACTTT. The encoded protein is CASSQPRSPLHF.

This chain links TRBV4-2 with TRBJ2-7; 7 nucleotides match TRBD2. V was clipped by 4 bases and J by 6 bases; unmatched bases: 12. CDR1 and CDR2 from the germline V gene are LGHNA and YNFKEQ. CDR3 length: 15 amino acids. Here the CDR3 DNA reads TGTGCCAGCAGCCTTGCGGGAGCGGCCCCTTTCGAGCAGTACTTC. Amino acid sequence: CASSLAGAAPFEQYF.

J is TRBJ1-2 and V is TRBV19, with a weak D call TRBD1 (6 bases). Germline lookup yields CDR1 LNHDA and CDR2 SQIVND (reference sequence). The V end lost 2 bases, the J end lost 1 base, and 11 bases lay between the germline ends. The CDR3 is 15 amino acids. The CDR3 sequence: CASSILTDSNYGYTF. In DNA, the CDR3 is TGTGCCAGTAGTATATTGACGGACAGTAACTATGGCTACACCTTC.

The V gene is TRBV5-6, the J gene TRBJ1-2; 7 bases line up with TRBD1. In germline, CDR1 is SGHDT, CDR2 YYEEEE. This CDR3 spans 14 amino acids. J was trimmed by 4 bases and V by 2 bases; bases with no gene match: 5. Here the CDR3 reads CASSLQGKLYGYTF. In DNA, the CDR3 is TGTGCCAGCAGCTTACAGGGGAAACTCTATGGCTACACCTTC.

V usage is TRBV18 and J usage is TRBJ2-6, with 9 bases lining up with TRBD1. The CDR3 totals 17 residues. The junction had 3 bases not matched to a gene; V was cut back by 3 bases and J by 0 bases. Germline V lookup: CDR1 KGHSH, CDR2 LQKENI. The CDR3 loop reads CASSPRQGGSGANVLTF. CDR3 DNA: TGTGCCAGCTCACCCAGACAGGGGGGCTCTGGGGCCAACGTCCTGACTTTC.

This clone has just one count. The chain carries TRBV7-9 and TRBJ1-2, with a tentative D call TRBD1 (6 bases). Trimming removed 6 bases at V and 8 bases at J, with 19 bases between. The CDR3 is 14 amino acids. Germline V gene sequence: CDR1 SEHNR, CDR2 FQNEAQ (reference sequence). The CDR3 region has the DNA TGTGCCAGCAGGACACCAGGGGCCCGTGGAGGCTACACCTTC. Its protein is CASRTPGARGGYTF.

The CDR3 here is CASSGTSGGAKGEQYF. CDR3 nucleotides: TGCGCCAGCAGTGGGACTAGCGGGGGGGCCAAGGGCGAGCAGTACTTC. The rearrangement joins TRBV10-2 to TRBJ2-7; TRBD2 agrees at 15 bases. In germline, CDR1 is WSHSY, CDR2 SAAADI. Trimming took 4 bases from V and 6 from J; bases not matched to a gene: 7. The CDR3 spans 16 residues.

The rearrangement joins TRBV9 to TRBJ1-1; D unclear. V was cut by 0 bases and J by 7 bases, with 10 bases left in between. CDR3 size: 13 residues. CDR1 and CDR2 (germline): SGDLS, YYNGEE. The CDR3 nucleotides read TGTGCCAGCAGCGTAGTGTCAGACTTTGAAGCTTTCTTT. Its translation: CASSVVSDFEAFF.

The chain carries TRBV27 and TRBJ2-1, with 15 nucleotides matching TRBD2. This CDR3 spans 16 amino acids. V lost 10 bases and J lost 8; bases outside the gene matches: 12. Germline values: CDR1 MNHEY, CDR2 SMNVEV (reference sequence). The CDR3 nucleotides read TGTGCCACCACGGACAGGACTAGCGGGAGGGGGGATGAGCAGTTCTTC. It is translated as CATTDRTSGRGDEQFF.

This rearrangement joins TRBV4-3 to TRBJ2-7; 7 bases fit TRBD2. There are 15 residues in the CDR3. Trimming took 1 base from V and 4 from J; bases not matched to a gene: 7. Germline CDR1 and CDR2: LGHNA and YSLEER. CDR3 amino acids: CASSQVTSARYEQYF. CDR3 in DNA: TGCGCCAGCAGCCAAGTAACTAGCGCCAGATACGAGCAGTACTTC.

This rearrangement joins TRBV19 to TRBJ2-5; 11 bases are shared with TRBD1. After removal of 4 bases from V and 1 base from J, the junction contained 5 bases not matched to a gene. There are 16 residues in the CDR3. Germline assignment: CDR1 LNHDA and CDR2 SQIVND (reference sequence). Written as DNA, the CDR3 is TGTGCCAGTAGTACCCGGACAGGGGGCGTCCAAGAGACCCAGTACTTC. The encoded protein is CASSTRTGGVQETQYF.

The V and J genes are TRBV7-2 and TRBJ2-7; possible D gene TRBD2, 6 bases. V lost 1 base, J lost 6 bases, and 16 bases lay in between. The germline CDR1 and CDR2 sequences are SGHTA and FQGNSA. The CDR3 spans 15 residues. The CDR3 sequence: CASSLGGGNKGEQYF. CDR3 in DNA: TGTGCCAGCAGCTTAGGGGGCGGGAATAAGGGCGAGCAGTACTTC.

V gene TRBV7-8 combines with J gene TRBJ2-2, with D perhaps matching TRBD2 (6 bases). Trimming left V 5 bases short and J 4 bases short, with 11 bases between. The germline gives CDR1 SGHVS, CDR2 FQNEAQ. The CDR3 contains 14 residues. The CDR3, as DNA: TGTGCCAGCAGCCGGGACTGGCGCACCGGGGAGCTGTTTTTT. Its translation: CASSRDWRTGELFF. The variable domain in full, completed from reference TRBV7-8 and TRBJ2-2, reads GAGVSQSPRYKVAKRGQDVALRCDPISGHVSLFWYQQALGQGPEFLTYFQNEAQLDKSGLPSDRFFAERPEGSVSTLKIQRTQQEDSAVYLCASSRDWRTGELFFGEGSRLTVL.

CDR3 region: CASSQGIGEQFF. The CDR3 DNA reads TGTGCCAGCAGCCAAGGGATCGGGGAGCAGTTCTTC. The chain combines TRBV3-1 (or the pseudogene TRBV3-2) with TRBJ2-1; the D is unclear. Per the germline V gene, CDR1 is LGHDT and CDR2 is YNNKEL (reference sequence). CDR3 size: 12 residues. V lost 1 base and J lost 10, with 8 bases in between.

The chain carries TRBV10-3 and TRBJ1-5; D is possibly TRBD1 (6 bases). CDR3 length: 14 amino acids. Germline V gives CDR1 ENHRY, CDR2 SYGVKD. V was cut by 7 bases and J by 0 bases, with 10 bases left in between. The CDR3 nucleotides are TGTGCCATCAAGGGGGATCTTAGCAATCAGCCCCAGCATTTT. Encoded protein: CAIKGDLSNQPQHF.

The CDR3 nucleotides read TGCGCCAGCAGCCAGGGGACAGGGACTCTCTTCTCTGGAAACACCATATATTTT. Protein product: CASSQGTGTLFSGNTIYF. The chain is built from TRBV4-3 and TRBJ1-3; the match to TRBD1 covers 9 bases. Trimming cost V 3 bases and J 0 bases; bases outside gene matches: 9. CDR1 is LGHNA and CDR2 is YSLEER in the germline V gene. CDR3 size: 18 residues.

The rearrangement uses TRBV5-1 and TRBJ1-3, with D maybe TRBD1 (6 bases). CDR1 SGHRS and CDR2 YFSETQ come from the germline V gene. V dropped 4 bases and J dropped 4 bases, with 24 bases sitting between them. This CDR3 region has 18 residues. CDR3 amino acids: CASSPARGGNAGGNTIYF. The CDR3 DNA is TGCGCCAGCAGCCCGGCAAGGGGGGGAAACGCGGGAGGAAACACCATATATTTT.

J is TRBJ2-3 and V is TRBV5-1; 7 nucleotides agree with TRBD2. Trimming took 4 bases from V and 6 from J; bases not matched to a gene: 14. This CDR3 region has 16 residues. Looked up from germline, CDR1 is SGHRS and CDR2 is YFSETQ. CDR3 protein: CASSPLAGGAGDTQYF. The CDR3 DNA is TGCGCCAGCAGCCCCTTAGCGGGTGGGGCTGGGGATACGCAGTATTTT.

This clone turned up a few times. The chain recombines TRBV4-3 with TRBJ2-1, with 13 bases aligning to TRBD2. V shed 1 base, J shed 3 bases, and the junction held 0 bases outside the gene matches. CDR1 and CDR2 (germline): LGHNA, YSLEER. This CDR3 is 16 amino acids long. The CDR3 sequence is CASSQGTSGGYNEQFF. Written as DNA, the CDR3 is TGCGCCAGCAGCCAAGGGACTAGCGGGGGCTACAATGAGCAGTTCTTC.

This sequence joins TRBV4-3 and TRBJ2-3; 7 bases line up with TRBD2. V shed 8 bases, J shed 2 bases, and the junction held 10 bases outside the gene matches. The CDR3 has 15 amino acids. Germline CDR1 LGHNA, CDR2 YSLEER. CDR3 DNA sequence: TGCGCCAGCGCGGCGCTAGCGGCGCCCACAGATACGCAGTATTTT. It specifies CASAALAAPTDTQYF.

The chain couples TRBV7-3 to TRBJ1-1; 7 bases are shared with TRBD1. This CDR3 contains 14 residues. V dropped 5 bases and J dropped 6; count of bases not matched to a gene: 9. The germline V gene encodes CDR1 SGHTA and CDR2 FQGTGA. CDR3 DNA: TGTGCCAGCAGCGAGACAGGGAACCAGCCTGAAGCTTTCTTT. The encoded protein is CASSETGNQPEAFF.

The chain combines TRBV29-1 with TRBJ1-1, with a possible D match to TRBD1 (6 bases). V was clipped by 4 bases and J by 3 bases, with 15 bases between them. Germline assignment: CDR1 SQVTM and CDR2 ANQGSEA. This CDR3 comprises 14 residues. CDR3 bases: TGCAGCGTTGGCTTCAGGGGAAGGCACACTGAAGCTTTCTTT. Translation: CSVGFRGRHTEAFF.

This chain uses TRBV4-3 with TRBJ2-3; tentative D call: TRBD2 (5 bases). Germline V gene data show CDR1 as LGHNA and CDR2 as YSLEER. The CDR3 is 15 amino acids. V was pared by 4 bases and J by 1 base, with 12 bases between. The chain's CDR3 is CASSPRRFGTDTQYF. The CDR3 coding sequence is TGCGCCAGCAGCCCCCGGAGGTTCGGCACAGATACGCAGTATTTT.

V usage is TRBV5-4 and J usage is TRBJ2-3, with D maybe TRBD2 (6 bases). Trimming took off 0 bases at V and 8 bases at J, with 16 bases between the two ends. CDR1 and CDR2 from the germline V gene are SGHNT and YYREEE (reference sequence). The CDR3 is 15 residues long. The DNA for the CDR3 is TGTGCCAGCAGCTTGGGGAATCGTCAGGGAGGTACGCAGTATTTT. Its translation is CASSLGNRQGGTQYF.